Given below is one TCR beta chain in context. The data originate from a study of blood T cell repertoires in COVID-19. CDR3 length: 16 residues. Germline CDR1 is LGHDT and CDR2 is YNNKEL (reference sequence). Trimming stripped 0 bases from V and 7 bases from J, with 19 bases between. Clones were read by immunoSEQ multiplex PCR, and TCRdb kept only the in-frame ones, dropping some. The repertoire holds about 180,000 clones, with about 83% as singletons. The source material was PBMCs or T cells enriched from blood (not recorded which). The sequence derives from a woman under 40 who had recovered from COVID-19. The J gene is TRBJ2-7, the V gene TRBV3-1 (or the pseudogene TRBV3-2), with D tentatively TRBD1 (6 bases). Here the CDR3 DNA reads TGTGCCAGCAGCCAAGATTCGACAGGACCTACCTCAGAGCAGTACTTC. Encoded protein: CASSQDSTGPTSEQYF.